The next 30 T cell receptor beta chains were all read from a single sample in a study of T cells in Graves' hyperthyroidism and ophthalmopathy. Using RNA transcripts as the source, TCR beta CDR3 regions were amplified. The TCR CDR3 first-round RT-PCR relied on the HTBI primer set. TCRdb fed the multiplex PCR reads into MiXCR, producing one record per CDR3 protein. The table lists approximately 32,000 distinct CDR3 sequences, just under 50% of them singletons. The source material was blood. These TCRs come from a woman aged 45-59 years with Graves' hyperthyroidism that later progressed to Graves' ophthalmopathy.

This clonotype was recorded many times. The rearrangement joins TRBV19 to TRBJ1-1, with D perhaps matching TRBD1 (5 bases). This CDR3 has 12 amino acids. The ends were cut back, 8 bases at V and 11 bases at J, with 18 bases in the middle. Germline V gene lookup returns CDR1 LNHDA and CDR2 SQIVND (reference sequence). The CDR3 loop is CASFRGGFAAFF. The CDR3 DNA sequence: TGTGCCAGTTTTAGGGGTGGGTTCGCTGCTTTCTTT.

This clonotype appeared many times. V usage is TRBV19 and J usage is TRBJ1-1; no definite D call. The germline CDR1 and CDR2 sequences are LNHDA and SQIVND (reference sequence). The CDR3 sequence is 16 residues long. Trimming stripped 1 base from V and 1 base from J, with 13 bases between. This CDR3 reads CASSIAPTQPNTEAFF. CDR3 coding DNA: TGTGCCAGTAGTATAGCCCCGACACAACCGAACACTGAAGCTTTCTTT.

The J gene is TRBJ2-2, the V gene TRBV20-1, with 9 positions matching TRBD2. Trimming cost V 7 bases and J 5 bases; bases outside gene matches: 5. The germline CDR1 and CDR2 sequences are DFQATT and SNEGSKA (reference sequence). CDR3 size: 13 residues. As DNA, the CDR3 is TGCAGTGTTCTGACTAGCGGTACCGGGGAGCTGTTTTTT. Its translation: CSVLTSGTGELFF.

The sample holds many counts of this clonotype. This may come from a read error, since a much larger clone is one base off. V and J are TRBV20-1 and TRBJ2-3; a weak D match, TRBD2 (5 bases). The CDR3 sequence is 9 residues long. The germline CDR1 and CDR2 sequences are DFQATT and SNEGSKA (reference sequence). The CDR3 sequence is CRLRDTRYF. The DNA for the CDR3 is TGCAGGCTGAGGGATACGCGGTATTTT.

Details on this clonotype: The missing conserved phenylalanine or tryptophan at the end of this CDR3 makes a read error likely. The DNA is omitted, as the CDR3 cannot be located on it reliably, and the CDR3 follows TCRdb's listing. The chain carries TRBV2 and TRBJ1-6; the table's D call, TRBD1, was not checked against the DNA. CDR1 is SNHLY, CDR2 FYNNEI, per germline. Counting both end residues, the CDR3 totals 12 amino acids. The CDR3 reads CASGTENSPLQS.

By share of the sample, this clonotype is medium-sized. This chain links TRBV2 with TRBJ2-5; D ambiguous. V was trimmed by 4 bases and J by 1 base, leaving 7 bases between them. This CDR3 has 13 amino acids. The germline V gene has CDR1 SNHLY and CDR2 FYNNEI. The CDR3 DNA sequence: TGTGCCAGCAGTGGGGAACGCCAAGAGACCCAGTACTTC. It codes for CASSGERQETQYF. The full variable domain, with the rest looked up from reference TRBV2 and TRBJ2-5, is EPEVTQTPSHQVTQMGQEVILRCVPISNHLYFYWYRQILGQKVEFLVSFYNNEISEKSEIFDDQFSVERPDGSNFTLKIRSTKLEDSAMYFCASSGERQETQYFGPGTRLLVL.

This clonotype was detected many times. This chain joins TRBV3-1 and TRBJ2-5; 8 nucleotides line up with TRBD2. CDR3 length: 16 residues. Germline loops: CDR1 LGHDT, CDR2 YNNKEL (reference sequence). V was pared by 4 bases and J by 6 bases, with 13 bases of the junction left unmatched. CDR3 DNA sequence: TGTGCCAGCAGCCCGAGGGGAGCGGGAGAGGTAAAGACCCAGTACTTC. This codes for CASSPRGAGEVKTQYF.

The table lists this clonotype with many counts. The chain links TRBV6-5 to TRBJ1-2, with D hard to call. CDR3 length: 16 residues. Germline values: CDR1 MNHEY, CDR2 SVGAGI. Deletions cut 0 bases from V and 5 bases from J, with 16 bases between. CDR3 in amino acids: CASSYSALRISYGYTF. CDR3 coding DNA: TGTGCCAGCAGTTACTCGGCGTTACGTATTAGTTATGGCTACACCTTC.

In its sample, this clonotype ranks as medium-sized. The V gene is TRBV9, the J gene TRBJ1-3; unclear D gene. V was trimmed by 0 bases and J by 8 bases, leaving 6 bases between them. CDR3 size: 12 residues. The germline V gene has CDR1 SGDLS and CDR2 YYNGEE. CDR3 loop: CASSVDADTIYF. In DNA, the CDR3 is TGTGCCAGCAGCGTAGACGCGGACACCATATATTTT.

As to this clonotype: The conserved phenylalanine or tryptophan is not found at the CDR3 terminus, so this likely reflects a read error. The limits of the CDR3 on the DNA are not certain, so only TCRdb's listed CDR3 is given. The V call is TRBV24-1, the J call TRBJ1-4; the table's D call of TRBD1 was not tested on the DNA. The length of the CDR3 is 10 amino acids, counting both ends. The germline V gene encodes CDR1 KGHDR and CDR2 SFDVKD. The chain's CDR3 is CATSWAGIGV.

This clonotype is classed as medium-sized (0.01 to 0.1%). The chain employs TRBV15 and TRBJ2-7, with 8 bases aligning to TRBD2. The CDR3 spans 15 residues. Germline assignment: CDR1 LNHNV and CDR2 YYDKDF (reference sequence). V shed 0 bases and J 6 bases; nucleotides not matched to a gene: 7. CDR3 in amino acids: CATSRDPTGTSEQYF. CDR3 DNA: TGTGCCACCAGCAGAGACCCGACCGGGACTAGCGAGCAGTACTTC. Looking up the rest from reference TRBV15 and TRBJ2-7 gives the full variable domain: DAMVIQNPRYQVTQFGKPVTLSCSQTLNHNVMYWYQQKSSQAPKLLFHYYDKDFNNEADTPDNFQSRRPNTSFCFLDIRSPGLGDTAMYLCATSRDPTGTSEQYFGPGTRLTVT.

This chain uses TRBV19 with TRBJ1-1; 7 positions match TRBD1. The CDR3 length is 14 residues. V lost 5 bases and J lost 1; bases outside the gene matches: 4. Germline CDR1 reads LNHDA; CDR2 reads SQIVND (reference sequence). The CDR3 nucleotides are TGTGCCAGTAGTGCGGGACAGAGGAACACTGAAGCTTTCTTT. It translates to CASSAGQRNTEAFF.

This clonotype was recorded many times. The chain links TRBV2 to TRBJ2-1; 10 nucleotides agree with TRBD1. The CDR3 covers 16 residues. Germline V gene data show CDR1 as SNHLY and CDR2 as FYNNEI. V lost 6 bases to trimming and J lost 6 bases; unmatched junction nucleotides: 11. The CDR3 DNA is TGTGCCAGCAGGGAGCCGGGACAGGGGCTATTCAATGAGCAGTTCTTC. It yields the protein CASREPGQGLFNEQFF.

This chain joins TRBV7-2 and TRBJ1-5; 9 positions agree with TRBD1. This CDR3 comprises 13 residues. CDR1 and CDR2 (germline): SGHTA, FQGNSA. CDR3 nucleotide sequence: TGTGCAAAGGACAGGGGACCTCGTCAGCCCCAGCATTTT. Amino acid sequence: CAKDRGPRQPQHF.

This clonotype appeared once. This chain connects TRBV20-1 to TRBJ1-4; a weak D match, TRBD1 (6 bases). CDR3 length: 14 amino acids. The germline V gene has CDR1 DFQATT and CDR2 SNEGSKA (reference sequence). Trimming took off 3 bases at V and 7 bases at J, with 15 bases between the two ends. CDR3 DNA: TGCAGTGCTAGCGACAAACAGGGTGGTGAAAAACTGTTTTTT. Translated: CSASDKQGGEKLFF.

The chain carries TRBV5-1 and TRBJ2-7, with 7 positions matching TRBD2. Germline V gives CDR1 SGHRS, CDR2 YFSETQ. The CDR3 has 15 residues. J gave up 1 base and V 5 bases, and 9 bases lay outside the gene matches. CDR3 nucleotide sequence: TGCGCCAGCAGACCCGACGGGGGGAGATCCTACGAGCAGTACTTC. This sequence encodes CASRPDGGRSYEQYF.

The sample holds many counts of this clonotype. V gene TRBV6-2 or TRBV6-3 combines with J gene TRBJ2-2; D is unresolved. The ends were cut back, 6 bases at V and 6 bases at J, with 17 bases in the middle. There are 15 residues in the CDR3. Germline loops: CDR1 MNHEY, CDR2 SVGEGT. The CDR3 DNA sequence: TGTGCCAGCAGCTACGCAATTTCCGCCTCCGGGGAGCTGTTTTTT. Translation gives CASSYAISASGELFF.

The chain joins TRBV7-2 to TRBJ2-7, with 12 bases lining up with TRBD2. The CDR3 totals 15 residues. Germline CDR1 and CDR2: SGHTA and FQGNSA. With V trimmed by 3 bases and J by 2 bases, 2 bases remained unmatched. In DNA form, the CDR3 reads TGTGCCAGCAGCTTCCCTAGCGGGGGGGCCTACGAGCAGTACTTC. Amino acids: CASSFPSGGAYEQYF.

In regard to this clonotype: One junction end does not reproduce the germline sequence, and a read error may be involved. The chain links TRBV4-1 to TRBJ2-2; 10 positions match TRBD1. The germline V gene encodes CDR1 MGHRA and CDR2 YSYEKL. This CDR3 is built from 16 residues. This chain's CDR3 is CASSPEGQGKHRGAVF. DNA of the CDR3: TGCGCCAGCAGCCCCGAGGGACAGGGGAAACACCGGGGAGCTGTTTTT.

This clonotype occurred many times. The chain couples TRBV7-2 to TRBJ2-1; TRBD1 is a possible D gene (5 bases). V was clipped by 1 base and J by 10 bases, with 17 bases between them. Germline CDR1 and CDR2: SGHTA and FQGNSA. The CDR3 is made up of 15 amino acids. The DNA for the CDR3 is TGTGCCAGCAGCTTAGGGTTGACAGCCCAAAGAGAGCAGTTCTTC. This translates into CASSLGLTAQREQFF.

The chain links TRBV9 to TRBJ1-1; no clear D gene. CDR3 length equals 13 residues. Germline-derived CDR1 and CDR2 are SGDLS and YYNGEE. V gave up 2 bases and J gave up 0 bases, with 5 bases separating them. The CDR3 region is CASSVLMNTEAFF. The DNA for the CDR3 is TGTGCCAGCAGCGTCCTCATGAACACTGAAGCTTTCTTT.

Within the sample, this clonotype is medium-sized. The chain links TRBV10-3 to TRBJ2-2, with a tentative D call TRBD1 (5 bases). Per germline, CDR1 ENHRY and CDR2 SYGVKD. Trimming left V 4 bases short and J 11 bases short, with 11 bases between. The CDR3 is 12 residues long. CDR3 sequence reads: CAISGQTDELFF. CDR3 in DNA: TGTGCCATCAGTGGACAGACAGACGAGCTGTTTTTT.

This clonotype was seen at least ten times. The chain has TRBV3-1 and TRBJ2-7; TRBD2 aligns across 13 bases. The CDR3 is made up of 15 amino acids. The ends lost 4 bases at V and 4 bases at J; junction bases unmatched: 4. The germline CDR1 and CDR2 sequences are LGHDT and YNNKEL (reference sequence). This chain's CDR3 is CASSRGTSGKYEQYF. The CDR3 DNA sequence: TGTGCCAGCAGCCGGGGGACTAGCGGGAAGTACGAGCAGTACTTC.

This clonotype showed up many times. The chain recombines TRBV19 with TRBJ1-4; TRBD1 matches 8 bases. CDR1 and CDR2 from the germline V gene are LNHDA and SQIVND (reference sequence). The CDR3 spans 15 residues. Germline trimming cut 4 bases from V and 8 bases from J; bases unmatched to any gene: 9. CDR3 sequence reads: CASSNGGRGHEKLFF. CDR3 DNA: TGTGCCAGTAGTAATGGGGGCAGGGGGCACGAAAAACTGTTTTTT.

This chain uses TRBV25-1 with TRBJ2-3, with D hard to call. Germline V gene sequence: CDR1 MGHDK, CDR2 SYGVNS. With 5 bases removed from V and 0 bases from J, the gap between germline ends came to 6 bases. The CDR3 runs 13 residues. CDR3 region: CASSTHSTDTQYF. The CDR3 DNA reads as TGTGCCAGCAGTACCCATAGCACAGATACGCAGTATTTT. The entire variable domain, with the rest obtained from reference TRBV25-1 and TRBJ2-3, is as follows: EADIYQTPRYLVIGTGKKITLECSQTMGHDKMYWYQQDPGMELHLIHYSYGVNSTEKGDLSSESTVSRIRTEHFPLTLESARPSHTSQYLCASSTHSTDTQYFGPGTRLTVL.

This clonotype was counted between two and nine times. A much bigger clone sits one base away, suggesting this may be a read error. No conserved phenylalanine or tryptophan ends this CDR3, so it is likely a read error. This chain joins TRBV27 and TRBJ1-6; no clear D. This CDR3 has 15 amino acids. The V gene's germline CDR1 is MNHEY and CDR2 SMNVEV (reference sequence). Trimming shortened V by 0 bases and J by 10 bases, and 13 bases separated the two germline ends. CDR3 loop: CASSLSDPRTSPLHS. The CDR3 DNA reads TGTGCCAGCAGTTTATCGGACCCAAGGACGTCACCCCTCCACTCT.

The chain uses TRBV15 and TRBJ2-7; D is ambiguous. Germline V gives CDR1 LNHNV, CDR2 YYDKDF (reference sequence). This CDR3 comprises 12 residues. V was trimmed by 0 bases and J by 4 bases, leaving 4 bases between them. The CDR3 DNA sequence: TGTGCCACCAGCAGAGACGGGTACGAGCAGTACTTC. Amino acids: CATSRDGYEQYF.

This clonotype occurred many times. This chain's CDR3 is CASSLWAGNSYEQYF. Written as DNA, the CDR3 is TGTGCCAGCAGTTTATGGGCAGGAAACTCCTACGAGCAGTACTTC. The rearrangement joins TRBV28 to TRBJ2-7; no firm D call. Germline assignment: CDR1 MDHEN and CDR2 SYDVKM. There are 15 residues in the CDR3. Trimming took off 0 bases at V and 0 bases at J, with 9 bases between the two ends.

This clonotype was counted ten times or more. The chain couples TRBV3-1 to TRBJ2-6; D is unresolved. The CDR3 is made up of 13 amino acids. Per germline, CDR1 LGHDT and CDR2 YNNKEL (reference sequence). Trimming shortened V by 3 bases and J by 4 bases, and 4 bases separated the two germline ends. As DNA, the CDR3 is TGTGCCAGCAGCCAGGTGGGGGCCAACGTCCTGACTTTC. Encoded protein: CASSQVGANVLTF.

V and J are TRBV3-1 and TRBJ1-1, with D tentatively TRBD1 (6 bases). Trimming removed 6 bases at V and 1 base at J, with 15 bases between. There are 15 residues in the CDR3. Germline V gene data show CDR1 as LGHDT and CDR2 as YNNKEL (reference sequence). CDR3 sequence reads: CASSLPGHGNTEAFF. The CDR3 DNA reads as TGTGCCAGCAGTCTCCCGGGACATGGGAACACTGAAGCTTTCTTT.